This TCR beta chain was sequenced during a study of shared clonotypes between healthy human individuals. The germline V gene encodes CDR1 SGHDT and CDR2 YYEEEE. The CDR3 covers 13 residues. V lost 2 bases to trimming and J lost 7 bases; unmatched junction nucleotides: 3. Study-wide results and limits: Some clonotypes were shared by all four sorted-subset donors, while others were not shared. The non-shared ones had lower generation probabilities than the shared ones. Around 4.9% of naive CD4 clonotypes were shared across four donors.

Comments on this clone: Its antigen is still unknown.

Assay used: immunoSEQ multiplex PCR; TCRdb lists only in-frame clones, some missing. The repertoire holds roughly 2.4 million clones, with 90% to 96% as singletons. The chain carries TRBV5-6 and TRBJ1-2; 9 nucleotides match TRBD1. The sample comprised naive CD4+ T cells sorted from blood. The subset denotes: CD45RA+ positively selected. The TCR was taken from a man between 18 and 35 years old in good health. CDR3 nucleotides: TGTGCCAGCAGCTTTGACAGGGGGGCTGGCTACACCTTC. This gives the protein CASSFDRGAGYTF. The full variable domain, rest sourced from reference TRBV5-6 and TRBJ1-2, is DAGVTQSPTHLIKTRGQQVTLRCSPKSGHDTVSWYQQALGQGPQFIFQYYEEEERQRGNFPDRFSGHQFPNYSSELNVNALLLGDSALYLCASSFDRGAGYTFGSGTRLTVV.